Listed below are T cell receptor beta chains from one sample, sequenced in a study. Each CDR3 protein gets one entry after TCRdb re-called the 5' RACE reads with MiXCR. The sample has some 30,000 distinct CDR3 sequences; 27% are singletons. The sample was tumor-infiltrating Tregs sorted from the breast tumor. The receptors originated from a female donor with breast cancer. CDR3s include the opening cysteine and the closing phenylalanine or tryptophan. Each record gives: clone size, V gene, D gene, J gene, CDR3 protein, CDR3 DNA. A D gene is named only where the DNA matches it firmly. The size field is filled for only some rows; it gives once, few, many or a size class.

>once|TRBV6-5|-|TRBJ1-1
CASSYPGQPNTEALF
TGTGCCAGCAGTTACCCCGGACAGCCGAACACTGAAGCTCTCTTT
>-|TRBV20-1|-|TRBJ1-1
CSARDPGGTEAFF
TGCAGTGCTAGAGACCCAGGAGGGACTGAAGCTTTCTTT
>few|TRBV6-1|-|TRBJ1-3
CASSAGSSSGNTIYF
TGTGCCAGCAGCGCGGGTAGCAGCTCTGGAAACACCATATATTTT
>medium-sized|TRBV20-1|-|TRBJ2-7
CSARDSPRQSSYEQYF
TGCAGTGCTAGAGATTCACCCCGACAGTCGTCCTACGAGCAGTACTTC
>few|TRBV20-1|TRBD2|TRBJ2-3
CSARWPSGRADTQYF
TGCAGTGCTAGGTGGCCTAGCGGGAGAGCAGATACGCAGTATTTT
>-|TRBV7-9|-|TRBJ1-1
CASSIFGTLEAFF
TGTGCCAGCAGCATCTTTGGCACCCTTGAAGCTTTCTTT
>many|TRBV6-5|-|TRBJ1-3
CASSYAPSGATGNTIYF
TGTGCCAGCAGTTACGCCCCATCTGGGGCAACTGGAAACACCATATATTTT
>few|TRBV4-1|-|TRBJ1-5
CASSQWEDQPQHF
TGCGCCAGCAGCCAATGGGAGGATCAGCCCCAGCATTTT
>-|TRBV30|-|TRBJ1-5
CAWRGQLSNQPQHF
TGTGCCTGGAGGGGACAACTTAGCAATCAGCCCCAGCATTTT
>-|TRBV7-6|-|TRBJ1-3
CASSLDRHSGNTIYF
TGTGCCAGCAGCTTAGACAGACACTCTGGAAACACCATATATTTT
>many|TRBV6-5|TRBD1|TRBJ2-1
CASRETGVHEQFF
TGTGCCAGCAGGGAGACAGGGGTCCATGAGCAGTTCTTC
>-|TRBV5-1|-|TRBJ1-1
CASMKVGNTEAFF
TGCGCCAGCATGAAGGTAGGCAACACTGAAGCTTTCTTT
>-|TRBV24-1|-|TRBJ2-3
CATSDRLTGTDTQYF
TGTGCCACCAGTGATCGCCTAACGGGCACAGATACGCAGTATTTC
>many|TRBV6-6|-|TRBJ1-1
CATKRYKGQMNTEAFF
TGTGCCACCAAAAGGTACAAGGGACAAATGAACACTGAAGCTTTCTTT
>-|TRBV7-3|TRBD1|TRBJ2-7
CASSLGQGTPYEQHF
TGTGCCAGCAGCCTAGGACAGGGGACTCCCTACGAGCAGCACTTC
>many|TRBV27|-|TRBJ1-5
CASSARVDQPQHF
TGTGCCAGCAGTGCCAGGGTTGATCAGCCCCAGCATTTT